These T cell receptor beta chains were read from a single sample in a study of patients and donors after allogeneic stem cell transplantation. TCRdb reanalysed the RT-PCR reads using MiXCR and keeps one entry per CDR3 protein. The repertoire consists of about 230,000 distinct CDR3 sequences, with roughly 13% occurring once and the leading ten covering about 9.9%. Input material: blood, either unsorted or a sorted T cell fraction (not recorded which). All receptors come from a human donor who was either an allogeneic HSCT recipient or a stem cell or donor lymphocyte infusion donor (not recorded which). It is not recorded whose cells these are; they may come from a transplant donor. CDR3s include the opening cysteine and the closing phenylalanine or tryptophan. A D gene is named only where the DNA matches it firmly. A row's size may be missing; if present it is once, few, many or a size class.

size	length	V	D	J	CDR3	DNA
many	15	TRBV5-1	TRBD1	TRBJ1-2	CASSLYGQANYGYTF	TGCGCCAGCAGCTTGTATGGACAGGCTAACTATGGCTACACCTTC
.	17	TRBV5-1	.	TRBJ2-3	CASSLLPRGLATDTQYF	TGCGCCAGCAGCTTACTTCCTAGGGGACTCGCCACAGATACGCAGTATTTT
.	14	TRBV2	TRBD1	TRBJ1-1	CASSERTGPFEAFF	TGTGCCAGCAGCGAAAGGACAGGCCCCTTTGAAGCTTTCTTT
.	15	TRBV9	TRBD1	TRBJ1-1	CASSVGDRGGTEAFF	TGTGCCAGCAGCGTAGGAGACAGGGGTGGGACTGAAGCTTTCTTT
few	16	TRBV20-1	TRBD1	TRBJ2-3	CSASRMGTGFTDTQYF	TGCAGTGCTAGTCGAATGGGGACAGGGTTCACAGATACGCAGTATTTT
many	16	TRBV10-3	TRBD1	TRBJ2-2	CAISESGQTNTGELFF	TGTGCCATCAGTGAGTCGGGACAGACTAACACCGGGGAGCTGTTTTTT
few	15	TRBV13	.	TRBJ2-3	CASSLDRGFTDTQYF	TGTGCCAGCAGCTTAGATAGGGGATTTACAGATACGCAGTATTTT
few	16	TRBV12-3/TRBV12-4	.	TRBJ1-6	CASSPFMSSYNSPLHF	TGTGCCAGCAGTCCCTTCATGAGCTCCTATAATTCACCCCTCCACTTT
many	12	TRBV3-1	.	TRBJ2-1	CASSQYVGEQFF	TGTGCCAGCAGCCAATATGTGGGTGAGCAGTTCTTC
.	16	TRBV20-1	.	TRBJ2-1	CSARDWGSGTPNEQFF	TGCAGTGCTAGAGATTGGGGCAGCGGAACCCCCAATGAGCAGTTCTTC
.	17	TRBV7-8	TRBD2	TRBJ2-1	CASSLEPSGSFWNEQFF	TGTGCCAGCAGCTTAGAACCTAGCGGGAGTTTCTGGAATGAGCAGTTCTTC
few	15	TRBV5-6	TRBD1	TRBJ1-2	CASSPRTGKMYGYTF	TGTGCCAGCAGCCCGAGGACAGGGAAGATGTATGGCTACACCTTC